A selection of T cell receptor beta chains follows, all from one sample in a study of metastatic and nonmetastatic thyroid tumors. With MiXCR, TCRdb reprocessed the PCR reads. The data show 7,000 to 9,500 clones, with approximately 22% seen just once and around 17% held by the top ten. Sequenced material: adjacent normal tissue. The receptors derive from a female donor with papillary thyroid cancer or a benign thyroid nodule (not recorded which). Some clones in this sample may be carry-over from other donors' samples. Both conserved end residues are part of each CDR3. D genes are given only for firm matches. Clone sizes are given selectively: once, few, many, or a class where the clone is expanded.

TRBJ2-1 many NA TRBV20-1 CSAIPPDNEQFF TGCAGTGCTATCCCACCCGACAATGAGCAGTTCTTC
TRBJ1-5 medium-sized TRBD1 TRBV24-1 CATSPSGQGDQPQHF TGTGCCACCAGTCCCTCGGGACAGGGGGATCAGCCCCAGCATTTT
TRBJ2-5 medium-sized NA TRBV6-1 CASSEGDYPETQYF TGTGCCAGCAGTGAAGGCGATTATCCGGAGACCCAGTACTTC
TRBJ1-1 many TRBD1 TRBV12-5 CASGRQGNTEAFF TGTGCTAGTGGCCGACAGGGGAACACTGAAGCTTTCTTT
TRBJ2-2 many NA TRBV20-1 CSAPSGGATGELFF TGCAGTGCCCCGAGCGGAGGGGCAACCGGGGAGCTGTTTTTT
TRBJ1-1 NA NA TRBV7-6 CASSLRAGSNTEALF TGTGCCAGCAGCTTAAGGGCAGGGTCGAACACTGAAGCTCTCTTT
TRBJ2-4 many TRBD2 TRBV7-2 CASSLSDPGRLLGGAKNIQYF TGTGCCAGCAGCTTATCTGATCCCGGAAGGTTGTTGGGAGGGGCCAAAAACATTCAGTACTTC
TRBJ2-3 NA NA TRBV11-2 CASSLGGRGDTQYF TGTGCCAGCAGCTTAGGGGGGCGCGGGGATACGCAGTATTTT
TRBJ2-3 many NA TRBV27 CASSLAGSSTDTQYF TGTGCCAGCAGTTTAGCTGGGTCAAGCACAGATACGCAGTATTTT
TRBJ2-1 medium-sized TRBD2 TRBV20-1 CSARDRAGGNNEQFF TGCAGTGCTAGAGATCGAGCGGGAGGGAACAATGAGCAGTTCTTC
TRBJ2-7 NA NA TRBV5-6 CASSSPGVGLNEQYF TGTGCCAGCAGTTCTCCAGGGGTGGGGCTAAACGAGCAGTACTTC
TRBJ1-1 NA TRBD1 TRBV3-1 CASSQGQGEAFF TGTGCCAGCAGCCAAGGACAGGGAGAAGCTTTCTTT
TRBJ1-1 many NA TRBV9 CASSLRGGTEAFF TGTGCCAGCAGCCTAAGGGGCGGCACTGAAGCTTTCTTT
TRBJ1-6 medium-sized TRBD1 TRBV2 CASSTGTGSAPLHF TGTGCCAGCAGTACCGGGACAGGGAGTGCACCCCTCCACTTT
TRBJ1-2 medium-sized NA TRBV14 CASSQEAGNPTSGYTF TGTGCCAGCAGCCAAGAGGCAGGCAACCCCACCTCTGGCTACACCTTC
TRBJ1-1 many NA TRBV5-1 CASSLGWGGRAEAFF TGCGCCAGCAGCTTGGGATGGGGGGGTCGGGCTGAAGCTTTCTTT
TRBJ2-5 many NA TRBV7-9 CASSLGRWETQYF TGTGCCAGCAGCTTGGGACGTTGGGAGACCCAGTACTTC
TRBJ2-5 medium-sized TRBD2 TRBV7-2 CASSLVAGGPQETQYF TGTGCCAGCAGCTTAGTGGCGGGGGGACCCCAAGAGACCCAGTACTTC
TRBJ2-7 many TRBD2 TRBV9 CASSATSGAAHEQYF TGTGCCAGCAGCGCTACTAGCGGGGCCGCCCACGAGCAGTACTTC
TRBJ2-3 NA NA TRBV20-1 CSSRGSSGSFTDTQYF TGCAGTTCCAGAGGTTCGAGCGGGTCATTCACAGATACGCAGTATTTT
TRBJ2-2 NA TRBD2 TRBV28 CASVGTSGRGELFF TGTGCCTCCGTGGGGACTAGCGGGAGAGGGGAGCTGTTTTTT
TRBJ1-2 medium-sized NA TRBV20-1 CSASEDEYYGYTF TGCAGTGCCTCCGAGGACGAATACTATGGCTACACCTTC
TRBJ2-7 many TRBD2 TRBV3-1 CASSRGAGILSDEQYF TGTGCCAGCAGTAGGGGAGCGGGAATTTTAAGTGACGAGCAGTACTTC
TRBJ2-7 medium-sized NA TRBV6-1 CASSSTGSSYEQYF TGTGCCAGCAGCTCAACAGGGAGCTCCTACGAGCAGTACTTC
TRBJ2-7 many NA TRBV15 CATSSGGFSYEQYF TGTGCCACCAGCAGTGGGGGGTTCTCCTACGAGCAGTACTTC
TRBJ2-1 large NA TRBV7-2 CASSLATGTYNEQFF TGTGCCAGCAGCCTTGCTACGGGTACCTACAATGAGCAGTTCTTC
TRBJ1-1 many NA TRBV20-1 CSAPPRAITEAFF TGCAGTGCTCCGCCTAGAGCAATCACTGAAGCTTTCTTT
TRBJ2-5 many NA TRBV3-1 CASSQVLQTQYF TGTGCCAGCAGCCAAGTCCTGCAGACCCAGTACTTC
TRBJ1-6 NA NA TRBV6-2/TRBV6-3 CAISSAGSSSNAPLHF TGTGCCATCAGTTCGGCAGGGAGTTCTAGTAATGCCCCCCTCCACTTT
TRBJ1-1 NA NA TRBV11-1 CASSGSYSAQEALEAFF TGTGCCAGCAGCGGGTCCTATAGCGCCCAGGAAGCCCTTGAAGCTTTCTTT
TRBJ2-1 many TRBD2 TRBV7-3 CASSLRGPKTSGTLWGEQFF TGTGCCAGCAGCTTAAGGGGGCCCAAGACTAGCGGCACCCTTTGGGGTGAGCAGTTCTTC
TRBJ2-1 NA TRBD1 TRBV28 CASSTPPWDRVTNEQFF TGTGCCAGCAGTACCCCACCGTGGGACAGGGTAACCAATGAGCAGTTCTTC
TRBJ1-5 NA NA TRBV7-2 CASAVGFNQPQHF TGTGCCAGTGCCGTCGGTTTCAATCAGCCCCAGCATTTT
TRBJ2-5 many NA TRBV12-5 CASGLYPGTQEETQYF TGTGCTAGTGGTTTGTACCCCGGGACTCAAGAAGAGACCCAGTACTTC
TRBJ2-3 NA NA TRBV20-1 CSARVPGQTATDTQYF TGCAGTGCTAGAGTACCCGGTCAAACTGCCACAGATACGCAGTATTTT
TRBJ2-5 once TRBD2 TRBV5-1 CASSLPSGGKTQYF TGTGCCAGCAGCCTGCCTAGCGGGGGAAAGACCCAGTACTTC
TRBJ2-7 medium-sized TRBD1 TRBV6-1 CASSWDRNYEQYF TGTGCCAGCAGCTGGGACAGAAACTACGAGCAGTACTTC
TRBJ2-3 NA NA TRBV27 CASSFSGVSTDTQYF TGTGCCAGCAGTTTCTCCGGGGTCAGCACAGATACGCAGTATTTT
TRBJ1-2 medium-sized NA TRBV12-3/TRBV12-4 CASSWDPDGGYTF TGTGCCAGCAGTTGGGACCCAGATGGCGGCTACACCTTC
TRBJ2-4 many NA TRBV19 CASRVGDIQYF TGTGCCAGTAGGGTTGGGGACATTCAGTACTTC
TRBJ2-7 NA TRBD1 TRBV5-1 CASSWGDRGSYEQYF TGCGCCAGCAGCTGGGGGGACAGGGGTTCCTACGAGCAGTACTTC
TRBJ2-7 few TRBD2 TRBV2 CASSVRRGAVEQYF TGTGCCAGCAGTGTAAGGCGGGGGGCCGTCGAGCAGTACTTC
TRBJ1-2 medium-sized TRBD1 TRBV6-1 CASNPSDRAYGYTF TGTGCCAGCAACCCCTCCGACAGGGCCTATGGCTACACCTTC
TRBJ2-7 NA TRBD1 TRBV5-1 CASGTGQGSSYEQYF TGCGCCAGCGGGACGGGACAGGGTAGCTCCTACGAGCAGTACTTC
TRBJ2-3 many NA TRBV9 CAGSRGPTSTDTQYF TGTGCCGGCAGCCGGGGGCCCACTAGCACAGATACGCAGTATTTT
TRBJ1-2 few TRBD1 TRBV6-1 CASSESLLGTAGGYTF TGCGCCAGTAGTGAATCGCTTCTTGGGACAGCGGGAGGCTACACCTTC
TRBJ1-1 large NA TRBV27 CASSLEGLSTEAFF TGTGCCAGCAGTTTAGAGGGGCTTTCGACTGAAGCTTTCTTT
TRBJ2-3 medium-sized NA TRBV6-2/TRBV6-3 CASSYRPALVNTQYF TGTGCCAGCAGTTATCGTCCGGCCTTGGTAAATACGCAGTATTTT